Each of the 6 T cell receptor beta chains below was sequenced from the same sample in a study of blood T cell repertoires in COVID-19. Assay: immunoSEQ multiplex PCR; the TCRdb copy retains only in-frame clones and omits some. The sample lists roughly 360,000 clones; around 84% were seen once. The sample comprised peripheral blood. The receptors shown here come from a human donor with acute or convalescent COVID-19. The donor label of this sample is uncertain.

The CDR3 DNA reads as TGTGCCAGCAGCTTCTCAGGGGAGACCCAGTACTTC. Its translation is CASSFSGETQYF. The chain has TRBV7-6 and TRBJ2-5, with D perhaps TRBD1 (5 bases). Germline V CDR1 and CDR2: SGHVS, FNYEAQ. V lost 3 bases and J lost 5, with 7 bases in between. CDR3 length equals 12 residues. The whole variable domain, remainder taken from reference TRBV7-6 and TRBJ2-5, is GAGVSQSPRYKVTKRGQDVALRCDPISGHVSLYWYRQALGQGPEFLTYFNYEAQQDKSGLPNDRFSAERPEGSISTLTIQRTEQRDSAMYRCASSFSGETQYFGPGTRLLVL.

This clone was counted between two and nine times. This rearrangement joins TRBV6-5 to TRBJ1-6, with 7 bases that match TRBD1. V shed 6 bases and J 5 bases; nucleotides not matched to a gene: 7. This CDR3 contains 15 residues. Looked up from germline, CDR1 is MNHEY and CDR2 is SVGAGI. The CDR3 nucleotides are TGTGCCAGCAGCTACAGGGGTGTCGATAATTCACCCCTCCACTTT. This codes for CASSYRGVDNSPLHF.

This chain joins TRBV10-1 and TRBJ2-2; possible D gene TRBD1, 5 bases. Deletions cut 0 bases from V and 0 bases from J, with 8 bases between. The CDR3 runs 16 residues. Per the germline V gene, CDR1 is WNHNN and CDR2 is SYGVQD (reference sequence). The CDR3, as DNA: TGCGCCAGCAGTGAGTCGACAGAAGCGAACACCGGGGAGCTGTTTTTT. Translated: CASSESTEANTGELFF.

This clone occurred once. This chain links TRBV15 with TRBJ2-1; no clear D. V lost 2 bases, J lost 5 bases, and 4 bases lay in between. CDR1 is LNHNV, CDR2 YYDKDF, per germline (reference sequence). The CDR3 spans 12 residues. CDR3 in DNA: TGTGCCACCAGCAGACAGGACAATGAGCAGTTCTTC. This translates into CATSRQDNEQFF.

This clone showed up just once. The V call is TRBV5-1, the J call TRBJ1-1; D remains ambiguous. The germline V and J ends were trimmed by 4 bases and 5 bases, with 18 bases remaining between them. This CDR3 comprises 15 residues. From germline, CDR1 is SGHRS and CDR2 YFSETQ. CDR3 region: CASSPDGRALTEAFF. As DNA, the CDR3 is TGCGCCAGCAGCCCGGATGGGAGAGCCTTAACTGAAGCTTTCTTT.

This clone was observed a few times. This rearrangement joins TRBV5-6 to TRBJ2-1; 7 bases are shared with TRBD2. This CDR3 is built from 12 residues. With 3 bases clipped from V and 12 bases from J, the junction kept 6 bases outside the gene matches. The germline V gene has CDR1 SGHDT and CDR2 YYEEEE. CDR3: CASSSFSGGQFF. The DNA for the CDR3 is TGTGCCAGCAGCTCATTTTCGGGAGGGCAGTTCTTC.